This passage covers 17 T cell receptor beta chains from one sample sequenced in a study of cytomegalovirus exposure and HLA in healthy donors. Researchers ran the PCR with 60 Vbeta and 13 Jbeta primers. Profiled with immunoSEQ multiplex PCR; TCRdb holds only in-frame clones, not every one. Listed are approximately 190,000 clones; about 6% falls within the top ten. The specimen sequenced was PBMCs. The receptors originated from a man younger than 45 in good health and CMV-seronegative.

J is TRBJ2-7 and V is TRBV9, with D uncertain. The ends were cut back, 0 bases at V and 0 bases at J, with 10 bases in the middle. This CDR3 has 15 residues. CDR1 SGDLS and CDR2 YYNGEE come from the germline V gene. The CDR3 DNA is TGTGCCAGCAGCGTAGAGTACGGGTCCTCCTACGAGCAGTACTTC. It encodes CASSVEYGSSYEQYF.

CDR3 coding DNA: TGTGCCAGCAGCTTAGCGCCAGGTCCCCTCCACTTT. Protein: CASSLAPGPLHF. V is TRBV7-2 and J is TRBJ1-6; D unresolved. CDR1 is SGHTA, CDR2 FQGNSA, per germline. CDR3 size: 12 residues. V lost 0 bases to trimming and J lost 13 bases, with 7 bases between them.

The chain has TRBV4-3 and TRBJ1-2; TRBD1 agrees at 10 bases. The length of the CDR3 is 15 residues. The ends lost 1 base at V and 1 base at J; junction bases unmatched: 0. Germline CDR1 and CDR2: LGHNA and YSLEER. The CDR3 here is CASSQGDRGNYGYTF. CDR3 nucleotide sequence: TGCGCCAGCAGCCAAGGGGACAGGGGTAACTATGGCTACACCTTC.

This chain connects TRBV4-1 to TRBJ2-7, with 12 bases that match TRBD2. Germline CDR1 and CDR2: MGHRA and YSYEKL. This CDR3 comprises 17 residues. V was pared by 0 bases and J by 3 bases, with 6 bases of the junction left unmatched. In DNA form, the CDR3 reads TGCGCCAGCAGCCAAGATTCGACTAGCGGGAGCATCTACGAGCAGTACTTC. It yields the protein CASSQDSTSGSIYEQYF.

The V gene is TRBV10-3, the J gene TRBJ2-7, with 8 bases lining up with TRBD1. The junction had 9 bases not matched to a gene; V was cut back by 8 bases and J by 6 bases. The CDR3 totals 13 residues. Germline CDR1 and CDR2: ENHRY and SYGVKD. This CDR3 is CAIRQQGASEQYF. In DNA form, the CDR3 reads TGTGCCATCCGACAGCAGGGGGCGTCCGAGCAGTACTTC.

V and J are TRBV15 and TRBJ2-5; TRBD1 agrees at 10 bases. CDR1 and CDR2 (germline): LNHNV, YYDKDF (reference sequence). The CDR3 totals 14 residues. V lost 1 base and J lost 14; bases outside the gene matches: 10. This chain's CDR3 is CATSRGGTGVPIYF. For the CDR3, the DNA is TGTGCCACCAGCAGAGGAGGGACAGGGGTTCCCATTTACTTC.

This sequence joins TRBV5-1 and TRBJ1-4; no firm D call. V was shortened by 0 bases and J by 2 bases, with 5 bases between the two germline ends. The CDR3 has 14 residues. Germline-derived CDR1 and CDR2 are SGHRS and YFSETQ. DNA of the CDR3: TGCGCCAGCAGCTTGGACAGCACTAATGAAAAACTGTTTTTT. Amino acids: CASSLDSTNEKLFF.

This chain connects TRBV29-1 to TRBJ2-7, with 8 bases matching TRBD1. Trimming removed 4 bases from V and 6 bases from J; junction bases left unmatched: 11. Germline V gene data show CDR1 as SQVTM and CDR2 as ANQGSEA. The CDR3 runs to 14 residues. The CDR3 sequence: CSVVGSDRVPEQYF. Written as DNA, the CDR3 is TGCAGCGTTGTTGGATCGGACAGGGTCCCCGAGCAGTACTTC.

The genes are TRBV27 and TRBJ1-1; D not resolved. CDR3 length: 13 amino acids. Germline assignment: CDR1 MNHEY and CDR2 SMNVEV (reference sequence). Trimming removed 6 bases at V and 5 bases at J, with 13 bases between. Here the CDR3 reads CASRAALETEAFF. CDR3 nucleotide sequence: TGTGCCAGCAGAGCCGCATTGGAGACTGAAGCTTTCTTT.

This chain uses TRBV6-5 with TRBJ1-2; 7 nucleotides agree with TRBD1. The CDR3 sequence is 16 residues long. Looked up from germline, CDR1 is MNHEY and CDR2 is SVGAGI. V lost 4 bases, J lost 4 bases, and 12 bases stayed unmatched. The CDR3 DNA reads TGTGCCAGCAGTTTCCACATGACAGGGCTGGGCTATGGCTACACCTTC. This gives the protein CASSFHMTGLGYGYTF.

The DNA for the CDR3 is TGTGCCAGCAGCGCCCTCGGGACTAGCGGGGTCAGCTCCTACAATGAGCAGTTCTTC. The encoded protein is CASSALGTSGVSSYNEQFF. V usage is TRBV9 and J usage is TRBJ2-1; TRBD2 matches 13 bases. Germline V CDR1 and CDR2: SGDLS, YYNGEE. J gave up 0 bases and V 3 bases, and 9 bases lay outside the gene matches. The CDR3 is 19 residues long. Supplemented by reference TRBV9 and TRBJ2-1, the full variable domain reads DSGVTQTPKHLITATGQRVTLRCSPRSGDLSVYWYQQSLDQGLQFLIQYYNGEERAKGNILERFSAQQFPDLHSELNLSSLELGDSALYFCASSALGTSGVSSYNEQFFGPGTRLTVL.

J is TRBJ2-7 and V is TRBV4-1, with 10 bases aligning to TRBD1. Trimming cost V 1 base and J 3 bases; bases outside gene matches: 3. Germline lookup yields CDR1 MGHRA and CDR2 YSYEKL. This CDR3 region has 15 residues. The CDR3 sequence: CASSQAGTGDYEQYF. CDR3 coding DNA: TGCGCCAGCAGCCAAGCCGGGACAGGGGACTACGAGCAGTACTTC.

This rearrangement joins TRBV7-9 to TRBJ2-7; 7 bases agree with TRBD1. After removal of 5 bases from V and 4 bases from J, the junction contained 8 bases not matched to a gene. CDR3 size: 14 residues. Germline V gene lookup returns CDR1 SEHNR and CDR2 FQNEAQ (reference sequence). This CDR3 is CASSPGTDRYEQYF. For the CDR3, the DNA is TGTGCCAGCAGCCCAGGGACAGACCGATACGAGCAGTACTTC.

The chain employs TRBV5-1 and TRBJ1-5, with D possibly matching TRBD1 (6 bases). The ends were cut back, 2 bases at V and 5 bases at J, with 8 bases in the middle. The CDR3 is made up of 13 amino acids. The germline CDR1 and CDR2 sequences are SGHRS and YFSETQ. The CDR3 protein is CASSFQGHQPQHF. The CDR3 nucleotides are TGCGCCAGCAGCTTTCAGGGGCATCAGCCCCAGCATTTT.

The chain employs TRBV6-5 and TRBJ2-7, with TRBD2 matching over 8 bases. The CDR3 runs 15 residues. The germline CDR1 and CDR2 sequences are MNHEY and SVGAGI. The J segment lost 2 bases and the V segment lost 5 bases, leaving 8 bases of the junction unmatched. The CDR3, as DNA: TGTGCCAGCAGTGGCTGGGGTAGCGGGGCCTACGAGCAGTACTTC. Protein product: CASSGWGSGAYEQYF.

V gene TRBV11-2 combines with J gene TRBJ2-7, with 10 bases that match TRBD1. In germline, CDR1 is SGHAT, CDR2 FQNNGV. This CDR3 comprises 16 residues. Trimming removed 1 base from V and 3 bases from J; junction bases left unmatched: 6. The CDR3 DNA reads TGTGCCAGCAGCTTAGTGTTTGGACAGGGGGGCTACGAGCAGTACTTC. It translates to CASSLVFGQGGYEQYF. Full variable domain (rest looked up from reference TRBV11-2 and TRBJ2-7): EAGVAQSPRYKIIEKRQSVAFWCNPISGHATLYWYQQILGQGPKLLIQFQNNGVVDDSQLPKDRFSAERLKGVDSTLKIQPAKLEDSAVYLCASSLVFGQGGYEQYFGPGTRLTVT.

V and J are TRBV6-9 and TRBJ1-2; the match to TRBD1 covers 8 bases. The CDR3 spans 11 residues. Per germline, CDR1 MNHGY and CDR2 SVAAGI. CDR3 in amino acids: CAFDRGDGYTF. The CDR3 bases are TGTGCGTTCGACAGGGGTGATGGCTACACCTTC.